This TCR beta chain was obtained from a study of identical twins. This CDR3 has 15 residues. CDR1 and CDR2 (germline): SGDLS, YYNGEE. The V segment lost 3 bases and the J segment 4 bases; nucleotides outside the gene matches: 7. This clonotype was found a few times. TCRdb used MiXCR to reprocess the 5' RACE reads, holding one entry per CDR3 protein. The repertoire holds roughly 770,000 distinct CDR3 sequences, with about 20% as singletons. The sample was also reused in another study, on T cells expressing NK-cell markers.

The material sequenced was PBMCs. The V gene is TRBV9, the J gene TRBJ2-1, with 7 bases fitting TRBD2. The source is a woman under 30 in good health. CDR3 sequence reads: CASSGPSGNYNEQFF. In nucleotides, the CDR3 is TGTGCCAGCAGCGGGCCTAGCGGTAATTACAATGAGCAGTTCTTC.